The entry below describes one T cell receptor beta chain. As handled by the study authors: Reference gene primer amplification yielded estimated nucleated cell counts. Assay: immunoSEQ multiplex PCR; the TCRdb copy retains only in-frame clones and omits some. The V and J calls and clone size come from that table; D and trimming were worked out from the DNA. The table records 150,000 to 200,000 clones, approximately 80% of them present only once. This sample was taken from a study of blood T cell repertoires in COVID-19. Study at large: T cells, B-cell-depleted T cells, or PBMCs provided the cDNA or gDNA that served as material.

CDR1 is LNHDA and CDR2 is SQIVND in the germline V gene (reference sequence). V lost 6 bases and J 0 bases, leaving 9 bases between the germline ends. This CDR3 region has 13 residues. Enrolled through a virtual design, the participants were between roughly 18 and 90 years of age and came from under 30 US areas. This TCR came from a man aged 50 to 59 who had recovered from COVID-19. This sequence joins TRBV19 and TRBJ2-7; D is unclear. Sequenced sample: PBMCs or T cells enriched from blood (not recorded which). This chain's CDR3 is CASSNTPSYEQYF. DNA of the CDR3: TGTGCCAGTAGCAACACACCCTCCTACGAGCAGTACTTC.